This T cell receptor beta chain originates from a study of T cell changes during pregnancy in multiple sclerosis. Data came from immunoSEQ multiplex PCR; TCRdb stores just in-frame clones and leaves some out. The data show approximately 37,000 clones, around 91% seen once. This material consisted of CD4+ T cells from peripheral blood mononuclear cells, taken before pregnancy. This clonotype was sampled from a female donor with multiple sclerosis, enrolled in a pregnancy study.

CDR3 region: CASSYETANTEAFF. As DNA, the CDR3 is TGTGCCAGCAGTTATGAGACAGCGAACACTGAAGCTTTCTTT. The chain recombines TRBV6-6 with TRBJ1-1; TRBD1 is a possible D gene (5 bases). Germline lookup yields CDR1 MNHNY and CDR2 SVGAGI (reference sequence). V dropped 3 bases and J dropped 1 base, with 9 bases sitting between them. The CDR3 runs to 14 residues.